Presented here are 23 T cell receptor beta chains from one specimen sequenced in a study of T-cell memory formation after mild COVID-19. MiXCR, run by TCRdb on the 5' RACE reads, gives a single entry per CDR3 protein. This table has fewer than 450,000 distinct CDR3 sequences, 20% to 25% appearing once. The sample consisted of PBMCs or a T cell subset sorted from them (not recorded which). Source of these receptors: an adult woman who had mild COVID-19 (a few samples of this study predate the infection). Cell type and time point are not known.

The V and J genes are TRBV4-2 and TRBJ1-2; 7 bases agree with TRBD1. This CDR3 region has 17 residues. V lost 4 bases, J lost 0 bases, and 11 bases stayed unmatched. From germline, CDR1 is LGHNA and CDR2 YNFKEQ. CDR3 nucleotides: TGTGCCAGCAGCCTAAACTCTGCGGGACAGCCTAACTATGGCTACACCTTC. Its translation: CASSLNSAGQPNYGYTF.

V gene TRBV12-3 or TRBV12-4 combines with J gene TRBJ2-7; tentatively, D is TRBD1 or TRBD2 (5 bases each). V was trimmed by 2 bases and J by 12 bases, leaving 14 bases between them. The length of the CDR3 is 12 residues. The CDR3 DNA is TGTGCCAGCAGTTTATCTGTTCTAGGGACGTACTTC. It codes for CASSLSVLGTYF.

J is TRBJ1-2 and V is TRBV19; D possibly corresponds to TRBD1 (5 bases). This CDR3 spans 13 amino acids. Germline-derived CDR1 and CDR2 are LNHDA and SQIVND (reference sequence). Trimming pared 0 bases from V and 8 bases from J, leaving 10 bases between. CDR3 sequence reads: CASSIDGTWGYTF. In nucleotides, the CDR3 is TGTGCCAGTAGTATAGACGGGACGTGGGGCTACACCTTC. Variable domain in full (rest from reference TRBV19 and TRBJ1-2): DGGITQSPKYLFRKEGQNVTLSCEQNLNHDAMYWYRQDPGQGLRLIYYSQIVNDFQKGDIAEGYSVSREKKESFPLTVTSAQKNPTAFYLCASSIDGTWGYTFGSGTRLTVV.

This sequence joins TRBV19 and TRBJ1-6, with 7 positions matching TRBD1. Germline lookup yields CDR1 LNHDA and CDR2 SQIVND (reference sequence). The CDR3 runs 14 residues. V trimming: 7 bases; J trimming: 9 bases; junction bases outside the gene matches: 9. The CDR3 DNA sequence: TGTGCCAGTACCTTCGACAGGGATGGTTCACCCCTCCACTTT. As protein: CASTFDRDGSPLHF.

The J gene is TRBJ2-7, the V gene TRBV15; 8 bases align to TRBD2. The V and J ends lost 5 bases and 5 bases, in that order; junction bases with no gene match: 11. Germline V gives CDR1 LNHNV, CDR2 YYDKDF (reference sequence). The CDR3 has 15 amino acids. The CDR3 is CATSPTREGVNEQYF. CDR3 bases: TGTGCCACCAGCCCGACCCGGGAGGGTGTCAACGAGCAGTACTTC.

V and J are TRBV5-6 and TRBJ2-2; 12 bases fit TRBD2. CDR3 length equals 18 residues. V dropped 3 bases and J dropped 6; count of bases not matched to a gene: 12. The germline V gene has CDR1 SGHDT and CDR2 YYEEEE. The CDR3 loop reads CASSSEKLAGGRPGELFF. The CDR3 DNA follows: TGTGCCAGCAGCTCAGAAAAACTAGCGGGGGGTCGCCCCGGGGAGCTGTTTTTT.

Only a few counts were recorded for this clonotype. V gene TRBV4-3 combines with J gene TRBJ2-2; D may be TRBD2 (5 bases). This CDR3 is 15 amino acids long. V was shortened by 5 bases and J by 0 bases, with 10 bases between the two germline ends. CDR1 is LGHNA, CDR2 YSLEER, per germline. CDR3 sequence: CASSSRETNTGELFF. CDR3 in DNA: TGCGCCAGCAGCTCTCGGGAAACGAACACCGGGGAGCTGTTTTTT.

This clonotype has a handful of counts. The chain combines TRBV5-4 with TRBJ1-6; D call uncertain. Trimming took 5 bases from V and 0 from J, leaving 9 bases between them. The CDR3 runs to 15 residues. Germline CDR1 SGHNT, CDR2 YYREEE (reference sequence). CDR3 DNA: TGTGCCAGCAGTTGGTGGAGCTCCTATAATTCACCCCTCCACTTT. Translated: CASSWWSSYNSPLHF.

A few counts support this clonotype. CDR3 in DNA: TGTGCCAGCAGACACCTAGCGGGTATCTACAATGAGCAGTTCTTC. Amino acid sequence: CASRHLAGIYNEQFF. This chain links TRBV6-2 or TRBV6-3 with TRBJ2-1, with TRBD2 identical over 8 bases. Germline V gene lookup returns CDR1 MNHEY and CDR2 SVGEGT. Unmatched junction bases numbered 7, after V lost 6 bases and J lost 3 bases. The CDR3 consists of 15 residues.

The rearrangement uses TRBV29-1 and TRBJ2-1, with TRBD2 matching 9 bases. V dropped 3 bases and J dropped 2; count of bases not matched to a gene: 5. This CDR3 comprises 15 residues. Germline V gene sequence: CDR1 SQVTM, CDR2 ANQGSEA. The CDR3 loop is CSVDSAGGTYNEQFF. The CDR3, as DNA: TGCAGCGTTGATAGTGCGGGGGGGACCTACAATGAGCAGTTCTTC.

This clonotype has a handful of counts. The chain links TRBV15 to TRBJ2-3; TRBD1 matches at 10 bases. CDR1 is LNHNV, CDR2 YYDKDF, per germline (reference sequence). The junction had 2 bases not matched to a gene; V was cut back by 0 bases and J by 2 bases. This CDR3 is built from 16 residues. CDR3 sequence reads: CATSRDGTGATDTQYF. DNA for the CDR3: TGTGCCACCAGCAGAGATGGGACAGGGGCCACAGATACGCAGTATTTT.

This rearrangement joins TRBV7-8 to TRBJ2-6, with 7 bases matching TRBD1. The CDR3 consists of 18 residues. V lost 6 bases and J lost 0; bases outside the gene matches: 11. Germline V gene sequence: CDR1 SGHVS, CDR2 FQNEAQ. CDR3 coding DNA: TGTGCCAGCAGTCCGCGACAGGGATATCTCTCTGGGGCCAACGTCCTGACTTTC. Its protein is CASSPRQGYLSGANVLTF.

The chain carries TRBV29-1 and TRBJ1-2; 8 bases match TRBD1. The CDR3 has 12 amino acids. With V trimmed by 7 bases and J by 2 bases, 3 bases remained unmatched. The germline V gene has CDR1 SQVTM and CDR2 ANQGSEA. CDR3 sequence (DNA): TGCAGCGCCGGACAGGGAAACTATGGCTACACCTTC. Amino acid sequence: CSAGQGNYGYTF.

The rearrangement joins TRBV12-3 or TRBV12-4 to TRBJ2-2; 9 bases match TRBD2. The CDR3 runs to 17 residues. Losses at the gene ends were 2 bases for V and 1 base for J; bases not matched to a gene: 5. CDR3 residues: CASSLPTSGENTGELFF. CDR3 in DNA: TGTGCCAGCAGTTTACCGACTAGCGGAGAGAACACCGGGGAGCTGTTTTTT.

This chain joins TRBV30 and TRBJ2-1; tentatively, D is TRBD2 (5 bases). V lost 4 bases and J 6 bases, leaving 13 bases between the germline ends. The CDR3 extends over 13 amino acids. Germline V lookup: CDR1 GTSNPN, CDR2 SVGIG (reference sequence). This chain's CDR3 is CAWKNSGVNEQFF. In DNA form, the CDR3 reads TGTGCCTGGAAGAATTCCGGGGTCAATGAGCAGTTCTTC.

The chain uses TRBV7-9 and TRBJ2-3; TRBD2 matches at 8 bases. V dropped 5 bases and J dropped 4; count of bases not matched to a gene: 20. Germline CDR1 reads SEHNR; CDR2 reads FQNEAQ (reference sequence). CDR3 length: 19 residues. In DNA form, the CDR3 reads TGTGCCAGCAGCCCCCAGCTGGGGGAGCGGGGGAATAGGCCAGATACGCAGTATTTT. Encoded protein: CASSPQLGERGNRPDTQYF.

CDR3 nucleotides: TGCGCCAGCAGCCAAGCCCGGGGAGGCTACGAGCAGTACTTC. As protein: CASSQARGGYEQYF. The chain recombines TRBV4-1 with TRBJ2-7; D perhaps matches TRBD2 (6 bases). Deletions cut 1 base from V and 3 bases from J, with 10 bases between. Per germline, CDR1 MGHRA and CDR2 YSYEKL. The CDR3 length is 14 residues.

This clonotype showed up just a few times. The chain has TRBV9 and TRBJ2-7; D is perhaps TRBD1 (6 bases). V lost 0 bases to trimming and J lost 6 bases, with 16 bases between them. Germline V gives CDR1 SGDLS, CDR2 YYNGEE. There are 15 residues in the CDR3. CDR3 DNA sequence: TGTGCCAGCAGCGTAGAGCTGGGGGCCCAAGGCGAGCAGTACTTC. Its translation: CASSVELGAQGEQYF.

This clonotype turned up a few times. The CDR3, as DNA: TGTGCCAGCAGGTCGGGCCCCGGGGCAGATACGCAGTATTTT. Translated: CASRSGPGADTQYF. The chain recombines TRBV11-1 with TRBJ2-3; TRBD2 is a possible D gene (5 bases). The CDR3 totals 14 residues. Germline CDR1 and CDR2: SGHAT and FQDESV (reference sequence). Trimming took 6 bases from V and 4 from J, leaving 14 bases between them.

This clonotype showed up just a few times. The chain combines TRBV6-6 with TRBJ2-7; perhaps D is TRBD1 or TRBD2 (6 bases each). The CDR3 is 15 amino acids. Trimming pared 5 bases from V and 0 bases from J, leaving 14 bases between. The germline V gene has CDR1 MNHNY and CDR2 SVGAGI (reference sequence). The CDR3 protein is CASSTGGLASYEQYF. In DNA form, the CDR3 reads TGTGCCAGCAGTACTGGGGGGCTAGCCTCCTACGAGCAGTACTTC.

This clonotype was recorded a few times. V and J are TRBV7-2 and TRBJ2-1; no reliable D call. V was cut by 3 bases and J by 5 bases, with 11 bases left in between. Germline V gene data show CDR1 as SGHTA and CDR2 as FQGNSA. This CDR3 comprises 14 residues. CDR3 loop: CASSFLRADNEQFF. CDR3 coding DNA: TGTGCCAGCAGCTTTCTCCGGGCAGACAATGAGCAGTTCTTC. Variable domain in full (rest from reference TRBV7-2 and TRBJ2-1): GAGVSQSPSNKVTEKGKDVELRCDPISGHTALYWYRQSLGQGLEFLIYFQGNSAPDKSGLPSDRFSAERTGGSVSTLTIQRTQQEDSAVYLCASSFLRADNEQFFGPGTRLTVL.

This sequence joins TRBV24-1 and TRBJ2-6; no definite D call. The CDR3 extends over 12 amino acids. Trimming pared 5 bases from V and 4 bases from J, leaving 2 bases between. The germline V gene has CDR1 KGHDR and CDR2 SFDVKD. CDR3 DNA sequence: TGTGCCACCAGTGCCGGGGCCAACGTCCTGACTTTC. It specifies CATSAGANVLTF.

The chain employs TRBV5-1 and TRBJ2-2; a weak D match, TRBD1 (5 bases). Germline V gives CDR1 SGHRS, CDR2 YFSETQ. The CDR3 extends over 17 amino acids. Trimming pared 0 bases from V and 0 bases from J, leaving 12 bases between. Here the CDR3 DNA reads TGCGCCAGCAGCTTGGAGGCCCGGACAACGAACACCGGGGAGCTGTTTTTT. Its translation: CASSLEARTTNTGELFF.